The 10 T cell receptor beta chains given below trace back to one sample, sequenced in a study of cytomegalovirus exposure and HLA in healthy donors. The primer mix had 60 Vbeta and 13 Jbeta primers. This table comes from immunoSEQ multiplex PCR, and its TCRdb copy is limited to in-frame clones, with some not included. This table has under 200,000 clones, roughly 76% appearing once. Source material: PBMCs. The source of these receptors is a male donor in good health and CMV-seronegative.

J is TRBJ2-7 and V is TRBV27; 8 bases are a match to TRBD2. Germline V gives CDR1 MNHEY, CDR2 SMNVEV (reference sequence). The CDR3 is 14 residues long. Trimming took 5 bases from V and 0 from J; bases not matched to a gene: 3. CDR3 in amino acids: CASSHGGGSYEQYF. In DNA, the CDR3 is TGTGCCAGCAGTCACGGGGGGGGCTCCTACGAGCAGTACTTC.

About this clone itself: At one of its ends the junction is not consistent with the germline gene, which may arise from a read error. The rearrangement uses TRBV10-3 and TRBJ1-1, with 7 bases that match TRBD1. Germline V gene lookup returns CDR1 ENHRY and CDR2 SYGVKD. The CDR3 has 17 residues. The CDR3 nucleotides are TGTGCCATCAGTCAGTCTGTCTCCGACAGGGTGAACACTGAAGCTTTCTTT. It is translated as CAISQSVSDRVNTEAFF.

The chain recombines TRBV19 with TRBJ1-1, with a possible D match to TRBD1 (5 bases). V gave up 3 bases and J gave up 0 bases, with 11 bases separating them. Germline V gene sequence: CDR1 LNHDA, CDR2 SQIVND (reference sequence). This CDR3 is 15 amino acids long. DNA for the CDR3: TGTGCCAGTAGTATCTACAGGACTATGAACACTGAAGCTTTCTTT. Translated, it gives CASSIYRTMNTEAFF. Complete variable domain (other parts from reference TRBV19 and TRBJ1-1): DGGITQSPKYLFRKEGQNVTLSCEQNLNHDAMYWYRQDPGQGLRLIYYSQIVNDFQKGDIAEGYSVSREKKESFPLTVTSAQKNPTAFYLCASSIYRTMNTEAFFGQGTRLTVV.

The genes are TRBV7-7 and TRBJ2-5; TRBD2 agrees at 10 bases. The germline gives CDR1 SSHAT, CDR2 FNYEAQ (reference sequence). The CDR3 totals 14 residues. Trimming cost V 3 bases and J 4 bases; bases outside gene matches: 2. CDR3 in DNA: TGTGCCAGCAGCTTCCTAGCGGGGGCAGAGACCCAGTACTTC. Translated, it gives CASSFLAGAETQYF.

The CDR3 loop is CAIRGRLAGQTTDTQYF. Written as DNA, the CDR3 is TGTGCCATCAGGGGGAGACTAGCGGGGCAGACCACAGATACGCAGTATTTT. V gene TRBV10-3 combines with J gene TRBJ2-3; TRBD2 matches 11 bases. Germline V gives CDR1 ENHRY, CDR2 SYGVKD. J was trimmed by 2 bases and V by 6 bases; bases with no gene match: 10. The CDR3 runs to 17 residues.

The V call is TRBV5-1, the J call TRBJ2-7; 13 nucleotides align to TRBD2. CDR1 and CDR2 (germline): SGHRS, YFSETQ. The CDR3 length is 19 residues. The ends lost 2 bases at V and 0 bases at J; junction bases unmatched: 11. CDR3 loop: CASSLYGGLAGKSSYEQYF. Here the CDR3 DNA reads TGCGCCAGCAGCTTATACGGGGGACTAGCGGGAAAGAGCTCCTACGAGCAGTACTTC.

The sample holds one count of this clone. The CDR3 DNA reads as TGTGCCAGCAGCTTAGGAGGTAGTGGAAACACCATATATTTT. Amino acid sequence: CASSLGGSGNTIYF. The J gene is TRBJ1-3, the V gene TRBV7-9, with D unclear. Per the germline V gene, CDR1 is SEHNR and CDR2 is FQNEAQ (reference sequence). The CDR3 spans 14 residues. Trimming took 1 base from V and 3 from J, leaving 7 bases between them.

The rearrangement links TRBV25-1 to TRBJ2-7, with 9 bases identical to TRBD1. The CDR3 loop spans 17 amino acids. Germline CDR1 reads MGHDK; CDR2 reads SYGVNS. Trimming removed 4 bases from V and 6 bases from J; junction bases left unmatched: 16. The CDR3 DNA is TGTGCCAGCAGTGGAGGGTTCCGGGACAGGGTTTTTCGCGAGCAGTACTTC. Translated, it gives CASSGGFRDRVFREQYF.

V is TRBV6-4 and J is TRBJ2-3, with 7 bases aligning to TRBD2. Per the germline V gene, CDR1 is MRHNA and CDR2 is SNTAGT. V was pared by 7 bases and J by 1 base, with 8 bases of the junction left unmatched. The CDR3 is 15 residues long. CDR3: CASKPLAGGTDTQYF. In DNA, the CDR3 is TGTGCCAGCAAACCTTTGGCGGGGGGCACAGATACGCAGTATTTT.

Concerning this clone itself: At the DNA level, this CDR3 is encoded by other sequences in the same sample as well. The V gene is TRBV5-1, the J gene TRBJ1-5; no clear D. The germline V gene has CDR1 SGHRS and CDR2 YFSETQ. This CDR3 comprises 13 residues. V dropped 0 bases and J dropped 4 bases, with 5 bases sitting between them. The CDR3: CASSLAGNQPQHF. Here the CDR3 DNA reads TGCGCCAGCAGCTTGGCCGGGAATCAGCCCCAGCATTTT.